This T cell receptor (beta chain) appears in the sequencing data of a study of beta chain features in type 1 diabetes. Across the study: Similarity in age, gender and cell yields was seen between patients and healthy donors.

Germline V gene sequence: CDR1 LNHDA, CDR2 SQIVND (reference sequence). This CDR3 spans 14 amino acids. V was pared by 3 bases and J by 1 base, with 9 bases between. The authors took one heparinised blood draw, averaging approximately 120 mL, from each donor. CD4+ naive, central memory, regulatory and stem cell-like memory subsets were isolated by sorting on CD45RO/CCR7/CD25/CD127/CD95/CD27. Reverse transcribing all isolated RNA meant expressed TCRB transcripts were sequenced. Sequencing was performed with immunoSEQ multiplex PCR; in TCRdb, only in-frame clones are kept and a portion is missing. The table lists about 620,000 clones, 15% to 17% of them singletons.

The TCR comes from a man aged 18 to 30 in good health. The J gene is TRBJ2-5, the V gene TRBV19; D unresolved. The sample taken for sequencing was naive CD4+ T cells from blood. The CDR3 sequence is CASSIANIQETQYF. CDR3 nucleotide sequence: TGTGCCAGTAGTATCGCAAATATCCAAGAGACCCAGTACTTC.